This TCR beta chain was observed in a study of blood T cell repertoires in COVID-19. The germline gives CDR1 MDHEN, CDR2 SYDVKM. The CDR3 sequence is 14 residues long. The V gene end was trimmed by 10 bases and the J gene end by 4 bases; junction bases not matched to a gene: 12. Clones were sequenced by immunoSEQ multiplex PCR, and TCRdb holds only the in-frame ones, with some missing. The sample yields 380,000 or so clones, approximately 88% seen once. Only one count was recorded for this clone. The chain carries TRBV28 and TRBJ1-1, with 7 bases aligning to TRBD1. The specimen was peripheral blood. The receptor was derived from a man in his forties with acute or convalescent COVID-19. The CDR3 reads CATMDRPGSTEAFF. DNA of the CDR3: TGTGCCACCATGGACAGGCCTGGTAGCACTGAAGCTTTCTTT.